A selection of T cell receptor beta chains follows, all from one sample in a study of Ad26.COV2.S vaccination and SARS-CoV-2 variants. Sequenced by immunoSEQ multiplex PCR; TCRdb stores in-frame clones only, minus some. In the table there are some 460,000 clones, about nine tenths of which are singletons. Here the sequenced sample was peripheral blood, taken in a trial of Ad26.COV2.S vaccine versus placebo. Receptors were obtained from a person aged 18-60 years who received the Ad26.COV2.S COVID-19 vaccine or a placebo. Both conserved end residues are part of each CDR3. A D gene is named only where the DNA matches it firmly. Clone size, where shown, is once, few, many, or a class for clones that have expanded.

length: 12
V: TRBV6-6
J: TRBJ2-7
D: TRBD1
size: few
CDR3: CASSDRGGEQYF
DNA: TGTGCCAGCAGTGACAGGGGAGGCGAGCAGTACTTC

length: 14
V: TRBV30
J: TRBJ1-3
D: NA
size: NA
CDR3: CAWNQGLSGNTIYF
DNA: TGTGCCTGGAATCAGGGGCTATCGGGAAACACCATATATTTT

length: 14
V: TRBV27
J: TRBJ2-3
D: NA
size: NA
CDR3: CASSLYPGTDTQYF
DNA: TGTGCCAGCAGTTTATATCCAGGCACAGATACGCAGTATTTT

length: 12
V: TRBV12-3/TRBV12-4
J: TRBJ2-1
D: NA
size: NA
CDR3: CASRSGERAWFF
DNA: TGTGCCAGCAGGTCCGGGGAGCGGGCGTGGTTCTTC

length: 14
V: TRBV4-1
J: TRBJ2-7
D: NA
size: NA
CDR3: CASSYNTGDYEQYF
DNA: TGCGCCAGCAGCTACAACACTGGGGACTACGAGCAGTACTTC

length: 15
V: TRBV7-9
J: TRBJ2-2
D: NA
size: NA
CDR3: CASSFLGADTGELFF
DNA: TGTGCCAGCAGCTTTTTAGGAGCGGACACCGGGGAGCTGTTTTTT

length: 15
V: TRBV5-1
J: TRBJ2-7
D: TRBD2
size: few
CDR3: CASSLVSGSSYEQYF
DNA: TGCGCCAGCAGCTTGGTTAGCGGGAGTTCTTACGAGCAGTACTTC

length: 16
V: TRBV19
J: TRBJ2-4
D: TRBD1
size: NA
CDR3: CASSPRDSKAKNIQYF
DNA: TGTGCCAGTAGTCCACGGGACAGTAAAGCCAAAAACATTCAGTACTTC

length: 15
V: TRBV29-1
J: TRBJ1-2
D: NA
size: NA
CDR3: CSVKVGGVFGYGYTF
DNA: TGCAGCGTTAAAGTGGGGGGGGTATTTGGTTATGGCTACACCTTC

length: 15
V: TRBV7-9
J: TRBJ2-3
D: NA
size: once
CDR3: CASSHTRVPTDTQYF
DNA: TGTGCCAGCAGCCATACCAGGGTACCGACAGATACGCAGTATTTT

length: 16
V: TRBV10-3
J: TRBJ2-7
D: TRBD2
size: NA
CDR3: CAISGLGGLAAYEQYF
DNA: TGTGCCATCAGTGGGCTGGGTGGACTAGCGGCATACGAGCAGTACTTC

length: 12
V: TRBV30
J: TRBJ1-5
D: NA
size: NA
CDR3: CAWSPDRQPQHF
DNA: TGTGCCTGGAGTCCTGACAGGCAGCCCCAGCATTTT

length: 10
V: TRBV29-1
J: TRBJ1-2
D: NA
size: few
CDR3: CSTNHGEDTF
DNA: TGCAGCACGAATCACGGGGAAGACACCTTC

length: 14
V: TRBV19
J: TRBJ1-5
D: NA
size: few
CDR3: CASSTRDTNQPQHF
DNA: TGTGCCAGTAGTACACGGGACACGAATCAGCCCCAGCATTTT

length: 13
V: TRBV14
J: TRBJ1-2
D: NA
size: NA
CDR3: CASSQWVGYGYTF
DNA: TGTGCCAGCAGCCAGTGGGTCGGGTATGGCTACACCTTC

length: 14
V: TRBV7-9
J: TRBJ2-2
D: TRBD1
size: NA
CDR3: CASSLGQGTGELFF
DNA: TGTGCCAGCAGCTTAGGACAGGGCACCGGGGAGCTGTTTTTT

length: 13
V: TRBV30
J: TRBJ1-2
D: NA
size: NA
CDR3: CAWSVASHYGYTF
DNA: TGTGCCTGGAGTGTAGCATCTCACTATGGCTACACCTTC

length: 13
V: TRBV6-5
J: TRBJ1-5
D: NA
size: few
CDR3: CASSRDTVRSQHF
DNA: TGTGCCAGCAGTCGGGACACGGTCCGTTCCCAGCATTTT

length: 15
V: TRBV18
J: TRBJ1-2
D: NA
size: NA
CDR3: CASSPPVVRENGYTF
DNA: TGTGCCAGCTCACCACCGGTGGTCAGGGAGAATGGCTACACCTTC

length: 12
V: TRBV5-4
J: TRBJ2-7
D: NA
size: NA
CDR3: CASSLQGYEQYF
DNA: TGTGCCAGCAGCCTCCAGGGTTACGAGCAGTACTTC

length: 15
V: TRBV7-2
J: TRBJ2-1
D: NA
size: NA
CDR3: CASSSGQPGANEQFF
DNA: TGTGCCAGCAGCTCAGGACAGCCAGGAGCCAATGAGCAGTTCTTC

length: 12
V: TRBV27
J: TRBJ2-7
D: NA
size: NA
CDR3: CASSLSGGDMYF
DNA: TGTGCCAGCAGTTTGAGTGGGGGGGACATGTACTTC

length: 14
V: TRBV28
J: TRBJ1-6
D: TRBD1
size: NA
CDR3: CASSEGTGVSPLHF
DNA: TGTGCCAGCAGTGAAGGGACAGGGGTTTCACCCCTCCACTTT

length: 14
V: TRBV6-1
J: TRBJ2-7
D: NA
size: NA
CDR3: CASSPHQGVDEQYF
DNA: TGTGCCAGCAGCCCGCACCAGGGTGTCGACGAGCAGTACTTC

length: 14
V: TRBV27
J: TRBJ2-1
D: NA
size: NA
CDR3: CASSFLGGDNEQFF
DNA: TGTGCCAGCAGTTTTCTTGGAGGAGACAATGAGCAGTTCTTC

length: 14
V: TRBV4-1
J: TRBJ1-2
D: NA
size: NA
CDR3: CASSQETGAYGYTF
DNA: TGCGCCAGCAGCCAAGAGACCGGGGCCTATGGCTACACCTTC

length: 13
V: TRBV2
J: TRBJ2-7
D: TRBD1
size: NA
CDR3: CASTGGPLYEQYF
DNA: TGTGCCAGTACAGGGGGCCCATTGTACGAGCAGTACTTC

length: 15
V: TRBV7-9
J: TRBJ1-2
D: NA
size: NA
CDR3: CASSLAVDTGRGYTF
DNA: TGTGCCAGCAGCTTAGCGGTTGACACGGGTAGAGGCTACACCTTC

length: 13
V: TRBV9
J: TRBJ2-1
D: NA
size: NA
CDR3: CASQKDLDNEQFF
DNA: TGTGCCAGCCAGAAGGACCTTGACAATGAGCAGTTCTTC